Here is one TCR beta chain with its context. Antigen: not known. These data originate in a study of PD-1 blockade in classical Hodgkin lymphoma. Using immunoSEQ multiplex PCR, the repertoire was profiled, and TCRdb retains in-frame clones only, with some absent. The table has some 8,000 clones, approximately 86% seen once. Study-wide findings and caveats: Complete responders' baseline diversity resembled that of newly diagnosed patients. Diminished baseline TCR diversity has been reported in newly diagnosed patients relative to healthy donors. Reasons behind the repertoire differences stay unclear, perhaps disease activity or earlier therapy. Only CD4+ TCR diversity, not CD8+, had risen significantly by C4D1.

Every one of the patients relapsed after autologous stem cell transplantation (brentuximab vedotin exposure was variable). It was by magnetic negative selection that CD8+ T cells were isolated from thawed PBMCs. The CDR3 is 15 residues long. The trim removed 2 bases at V and 1 base at J, leaving 2 bases unmatched. Germline CDR1 is MNHEY and CDR2 is SMNVEV (reference sequence). Sequencing was performed on CD8+ T cells from blood, taken at baseline. The V call is TRBV27, the J call TRBJ2-3; TRBD1 matches at 8 bases. This receptor was obtained from a human donor with classical Hodgkin lymphoma. This CDR3 is CASSLLGQGTDTQYF. In DNA, the CDR3 is TGTGCCAGCAGTTTACTGGGACAGGGCACAGATACGCAGTATTTT.